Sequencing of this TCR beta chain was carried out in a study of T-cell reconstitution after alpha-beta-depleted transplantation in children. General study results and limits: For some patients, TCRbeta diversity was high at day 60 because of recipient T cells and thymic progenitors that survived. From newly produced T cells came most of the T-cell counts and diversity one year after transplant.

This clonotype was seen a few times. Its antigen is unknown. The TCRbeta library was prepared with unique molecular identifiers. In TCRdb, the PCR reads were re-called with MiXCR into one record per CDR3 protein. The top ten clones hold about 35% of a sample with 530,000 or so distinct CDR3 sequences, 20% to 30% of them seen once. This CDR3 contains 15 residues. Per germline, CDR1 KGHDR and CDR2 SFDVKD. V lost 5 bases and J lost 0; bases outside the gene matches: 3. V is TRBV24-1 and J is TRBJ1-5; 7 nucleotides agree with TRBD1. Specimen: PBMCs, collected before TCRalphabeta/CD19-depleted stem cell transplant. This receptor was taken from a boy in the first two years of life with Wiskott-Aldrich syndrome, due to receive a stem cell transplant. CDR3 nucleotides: TGTGCCACCAGTGGTGACAGGGATAGCAATCAGCCCCAGCATTTT. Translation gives CATSGDRDSNQPQHF.